Listed here are 7 T cell receptor beta chains from one sample, sequenced in a study of blood T cell repertoires in COVID-19. The table came from immunoSEQ multiplex PCR; TCRdb's copy has only in-frame clones and leaves some out. The profile covers approximately 210,000 clones, with 80% to 90% appearing a single time and under 15% taken by the ten largest. The sample consisted of PBMCs or T cells enriched from blood (not recorded which). These TCRs come from a woman aged 45-65 years with acute COVID-19.

This clone turned up a few times. This sequence joins TRBV15 and TRBJ1-5; 7 bases match TRBD1. Per the germline V gene, CDR1 is LNHNV and CDR2 is YYDKDF (reference sequence). This CDR3 has 19 residues. V shed 5 bases and J 0 bases; nucleotides not matched to a gene: 16. CDR3 sequence (DNA): TGTGCCACCAGCGGCCGGGACAGAGGATCCTACTATAGCAATCAGCCCCAGCATTTT. Translation: CATSGRDRGSYYSNQPQHF.

The CDR3 DNA is TGTGCCAGCAGTGAGGGCCCTAGCGCCCCAGATACGCAGTATTTT. This translates into CASSEGPSAPDTQYF. The V gene is TRBV25-1, the J gene TRBJ2-3, with D possibly matching TRBD2 (6 bases). The CDR3 is made up of 15 amino acids. V shed 3 bases and J shed 4 bases, with 14 bases lying between them. Germline V gene lookup returns CDR1 MGHDK and CDR2 SYGVNS.

This clone rates as medium-sized. CDR3 nucleotide sequence: TGTGCCAGCAGCCAATCATCCGGTCCCGGGACACAACTTAACTATGGCTACACCTTC. Protein sequence: CASSQSSGPGTQLNYGYTF. The rearrangement uses TRBV7-9 and TRBJ1-2, with D maybe TRBD1 (6 bases). V was cut by 5 bases and J by 1 base, with 26 bases left in between. Germline-derived CDR1 and CDR2 are SEHNR and FQNEAQ (reference sequence). This CDR3 contains 19 residues.

The chain couples TRBV19 to TRBJ1-5; TRBD1 is a possible D gene (5 bases). CDR1 and CDR2 (germline): LNHDA, SQIVND (reference sequence). V gave up 6 bases and J gave up 2 bases, with 17 bases separating them. The CDR3 runs 16 residues. In nucleotides, the CDR3 is TGTGCCAGTAGCGGCGGGGGAGGGTTGGGCAATCAGCCCCAGCATTTT. Amino acid sequence: CASSGGGGLGNQPQHF.

This rearrangement joins TRBV6-1 to TRBJ2-5, with a weak D call TRBD1 (6 bases). With 4 bases removed from V and 5 bases from J, the gap between germline ends came to 20 bases. The CDR3 runs 16 residues. Germline V gene data show CDR1 as MNHNS and CDR2 as SASEGT. CDR3 coding DNA: TGTGCCAGCAGTGCTCCACCCGCAGGGGCGTCGGAGACCCAGTACTTC. Protein sequence: CASSAPPAGASETQYF.

V gene TRBV28 combines with J gene TRBJ1-1, with 9 positions matching TRBD1. The CDR3 runs to 15 residues. The germline V gene encodes CDR1 MDHEN and CDR2 SYDVKM. Trimming removed 4 bases from V and 5 bases from J; junction bases left unmatched: 8. CDR3 sequence (DNA): TGTGCCAGCAGTTCAAGAAAACAGGGGGCAACTGAAGCTTTCTTT. Protein sequence: CASSSRKQGATEAFF.

The chain employs TRBV5-1 and TRBJ1-1; weak D call: TRBD1 (5 bases). This CDR3 has 13 amino acids. The germline CDR1 and CDR2 sequences are SGHRS and YFSETQ. V was cut by 2 bases and J by 1 base, with 6 bases left in between. CDR3 nucleotides: TGCGCCAGCAGCTTTCAGGGGAACACTGAAGCTTTCTTT. This sequence encodes CASSFQGNTEAFF. Full variable domain (rest looked up from reference TRBV5-1 and TRBJ1-1): KAGVTQTPRYLIKTRGQQVTLSCSPISGHRSVSWYQQTPGQGLQFLFEYFSETQRNKGNFPGRFSGRQFSNSRSEMNVSTLELGDSALYLCASSFQGNTEAFFGQGTRLTVV.